Below are 3 T cell receptor beta chains sequenced from a single sample in a study of blood T cells in healthy people across ages. A second PCR of about 7 to 12 cycles used a sample-barcoded 5' primer and a J-beta primer mix. One entry per CDR3 protein results from TCRdb running MiXCR on the 5' RACE reads. The sample carries fewer than 1,000,000 distinct CDR3 sequences, under 45% recorded once. The sequenced sample was blood. Receptor source: a man in his 60s in good health.

The chain uses TRBV28 and TRBJ1-1; 8 bases map to TRBD1. The CDR3 spans 16 residues. V lost 5 bases and J lost 5; bases outside the gene matches: 13. Germline CDR1 is MDHEN and CDR2 is SYDVKM. The CDR3 coding sequence is TGTGCCAGCAGTCATGGACAGGGCCGTCAGGGGACTGAAGCTTTCTTT. Translating gives CASSHGQGRQGTEAFF.

The rearrangement links TRBV18 to TRBJ2-5; 10 nucleotides align to TRBD1. Germline V lookup: CDR1 KGHSH, CDR2 LQKENI. The ends lost 3 bases at V and 5 bases at J; junction bases unmatched: 9. The CDR3 is made up of 16 amino acids. CDR3 protein: CASSPSDRGRRETQYF. CDR3 coding DNA: TGTGCCAGCTCACCCTCGGACAGGGGGAGAAGGGAGACCCAGTACTTC.

J is TRBJ2-3 and V is TRBV13; TRBD2 agrees at 12 bases. Germline loops: CDR1 PRHDT, CDR2 FYEKMQ (reference sequence). This CDR3 contains 16 residues. The ends lost 5 bases at V and 5 bases at J; junction bases unmatched: 8. The CDR3 here is CASSGRLAGARDTQYF. CDR3 coding DNA: TGTGCCAGCAGCGGTAGACTAGCGGGAGCCAGAGATACGCAGTATTTT.